Listed below are T cell receptor beta chains from one sample, sequenced in a study of cytomegalovirus exposure and HLA in healthy donors. TCRdb keeps only in-frame clones here, not all; method: immunoSEQ multiplex PCR. The table includes over 130,000 clones, 82% detected once. The sample taken for sequencing was PBMCs. The receptors shown here come from a man aged 30 to 39 in good health and CMV-seropositive. CDR3s include the opening cysteine and the closing phenylalanine or tryptophan. D genes are given only for firm matches. Clone size, where shown, is once, few, many, or a class for clones that have expanded.

D	size	V	J	DNA	CDR3
-	-	TRBV19	TRBJ2-1	TGTGCCAGTACCTTAGATGGGCTCCCTTACTCCTACAATGAGCAGTTCTTC	CASTLDGLPYSYNEQFF
-	-	TRBV18	TRBJ1-1	TGTGCCAGCTCACCATACGGAGGGGCCCCGAACACTGAAGCTTTCTTT	CASSPYGGAPNTEAFF
-	-	TRBV4-1	TRBJ1-4	TGCGCCAGCAGCCAAGAAGCCGGGGGGCGAGGTAATGAAAAACTGTTTTTT	CASSQEAGGRGNEKLFF
-	-	TRBV7-6	TRBJ1-5	TGTGCCAGCAGCTTAGCCCTAGTTGGGCAGCCCCAGCATTTT	CASSLALVGQPQHF
-	-	TRBV15	TRBJ2-5	TGTGCCACCAACCGGAGGGGGGGGGAGACCCAGTACTTC	CATNRRGGETQYF
-	-	TRBV28	TRBJ1-3	TGTGCCAGCAGTTTAACCGGGACACGAAAAAGTGGAAACACCATATATTTT	CASSLTGTRKSGNTIYF
-	-	TRBV19	TRBJ2-5	TGTGCCAGTAGTATGCCCAGCGGCGAGACCCAGTACTTC	CASSMPSGETQYF
TRBD1	once	TRBV29-1	TRBJ1-5	TGCAGCGTGGCCGGGACAGATCAGCCCCAGCATTTT	CSVAGTDQPQHF
-	few	TRBV6-5	TRBJ2-7	TGTGCCAGCAGTTACGCGGACTCCTCCTACGAGCAGTACTTC	CASSYADSSYEQYF
-	-	TRBV21-1	TRBJ2-7	TGTGCCAGCAGCAAAGTAGCGGGACAGGGCTCTTTGAGGGGCATTACACCAGGTTTGCAGTACTTC	CASSKVAGQGSLRGITPGLQYF
-	once	TRBV27	TRBJ1-1	TGTGCCAGCAGTTCCCTCATCAGGGACACTGAAGCTTTCTTT	CASSSLIRDTEAFF
-	-	TRBV27	TRBJ2-7	TGTGCCAGCAGTCCGGAGAGTGTTAGCTCCTACGAGCAGTACTTC	CASSPESVSSYEQYF
-	-	TRBV5-1	TRBJ1-5	TGCGCCAGCAGCTCGCAGGGCAATCAGCCCCAGCATTTT	CASSSQGNQPQHF
TRBD2	-	TRBV5-1	TRBJ2-1	TGCGCCAGCAGCTTGGGGACTAGCTCCTACAATGAGCAGTTCTTC	CASSLGTSSYNEQFF
TRBD2	-	TRBV19	TRBJ2-3	TGTGCCAGTAGTATGAGGGTTAGTGGGACTAGCGGGTATAGGGATACGCAGTATTTT	CASSMRVSGTSGYRDTQYF